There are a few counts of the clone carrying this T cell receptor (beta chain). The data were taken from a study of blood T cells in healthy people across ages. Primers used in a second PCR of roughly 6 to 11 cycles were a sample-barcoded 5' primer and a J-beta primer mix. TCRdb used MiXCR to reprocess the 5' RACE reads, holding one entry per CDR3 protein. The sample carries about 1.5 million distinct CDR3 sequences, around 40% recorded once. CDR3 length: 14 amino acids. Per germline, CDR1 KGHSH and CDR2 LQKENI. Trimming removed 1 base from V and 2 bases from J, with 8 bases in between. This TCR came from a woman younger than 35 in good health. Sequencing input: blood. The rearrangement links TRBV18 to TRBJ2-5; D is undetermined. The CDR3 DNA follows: TGTGCCAGCTCACCACGGAGTCTACAAGAGACCCAGTACTTC. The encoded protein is CASSPRSLQETQYF.